The rows below give T cell receptor beta chains drawn from one sample of a study of patients and donors after allogeneic stem cell transplantation. One entry per CDR3 protein results from TCRdb running MiXCR on the RT-PCR reads. The table includes about 960,000 distinct CDR3 sequences, more than 15% detected once. Material: blood, either unsorted or a sorted T cell fraction (not recorded which). All receptors come from a human donor who was either an allogeneic HSCT recipient or a stem cell or donor lymphocyte infusion donor (not recorded which). It is not recorded whose cells these are; they may come from a transplant donor. Each CDR3 is given with its conserved first and last residue. Fields, in order: clone size, V gene, J gene, D gene, CDR3 protein, CDR3 DNA. D genes are given only for firm matches. Clone size is shown for a subset of rows, as once, few, many or a class of expanded clone.

.	TRBV20-1	TRBJ1-5	.	CSARGANQPQHF	TGCAGTGCTAGAGGGGCGAATCAGCCCCAGCATTTT
.	TRBV5-1	TRBJ2-6	.	CASSLPDSGANVLTF	TGCGCCAGCAGCTTGCCGGACTCTGGGGCCAACGTCCTGACTTTC
.	TRBV20-1	TRBJ1-1	.	CSARDSRGLWATEAFF	TGCAGTGCTAGAGACAGTAGGGGATTGTGGGCCACTGAAGCTTTCTTT
once	TRBV7-9	TRBJ2-5	.	CASSLARGAGLEETQYF	TGTGCCAGCAGCTTAGCGCGGGGTGCGGGTTTGGAAGAGACCCAGTACTTC
few	TRBV6-1	TRBJ1-2	.	CASSAAKGGGHGYTF	TGTGCCAGCAGTGCCGCAAAAGGCGGAGGGCATGGCTACACCTTC
.	TRBV5-6	TRBJ2-1	TRBD2	CASSTTSGILEQFF	TGTGCCAGCAGCACCACTAGCGGAATACTGGAGCAGTTCTTC
.	TRBV5-1	TRBJ1-6	.	CASSIGTGPNSPLHF	TGCGCCAGCAGCATAGGGACGGGCCCCAATTCACCCCTCCACTTT
few	TRBV20-1	TRBJ1-1	TRBD1	CSAPDRSRNTEAFF	TGCAGTGCTCCGGACAGGTCACGGAACACTGAAGCTTTCTTT
.	TRBV6-1	TRBJ2-7	.	CASSESRLSYEQYF	TGTGCCAGCAGTGAATCCCGACTATCCTACGAGCAGTACTTC
many	TRBV12-3/TRBV12-4	TRBJ2-7	.	CASSHRVIQGEQYF	TGTGCCAGCAGCCACAGGGTCATCCAAGGCGAGCAGTACTTC
.	TRBV12-3/TRBV12-4	TRBJ2-5	.	CASSLRGRVQETQYF	TGTGCCAGCAGTTTAAGGGGCAGGGTCCAAGAGACCCAGTACTTC
few	TRBV20-1	TRBJ2-1	TRBD2	CSVNSGNGNEQFF	TGCAGTGTAAACAGCGGGAATGGAAATGAGCAGTTCTTC
.	TRBV11-1	TRBJ2-3	TRBD2	CASSSQWPGGRGGDTQYF	TGTGCCAGCAGCTCCCAATGGCCTGGCGGGAGAGGCGGAGATACGCAGTATTTT
few	TRBV20-1	TRBJ2-5	TRBD2	CSAGGTRQETQYF	TGCAGTGCTGGAGGGACTAGGCAGGAGACCCAGTACTTC
few	TRBV12-3/TRBV12-4	TRBJ2-7	.	CASSSGQQYEQYF	TGTGCCAGCAGTTCGGGACAACAATACGAGCAGTACTTC
.	TRBV5-1	TRBJ2-7	TRBD1	CASSDRGRLYEQYF	TGCGCCAGCTCCGACAGGGGGCGTTTGTACGAGCAGTACTTC
many	TRBV5-1	TRBJ1-6	TRBD1	CASRGQGGDSPLHF	TGCGCCAGCAGGGGACAGGGAGGGGATTCACCCCTCCACTTT
few	TRBV7-9	TRBJ2-2	TRBD1	CASSPTSRDRGDGELFF	TGTGCCAGCAGCCCCACCTCCCGGGACAGGGGTGACGGGGAGCTGTTTTTT
few	TRBV4-2	TRBJ2-1	.	CASRYDLASSYNEQFF	TGTGCCAGCAGATACGACTTAGCGAGTTCCTACAATGAGCAGTTCTTC
many	TRBV3-1	TRBJ1-4	.	CASSRKKGTNEKLFF	TGTGCCAGCAGCCGAAAGAAGGGCACTAATGAAAAACTGTTTTTT
once	TRBV3-1	TRBJ2-7	TRBD2	CASSQGPLTSDYEQYF	TGTGCCAGCAGCCAAGGTCCGTTGACTAGCGACTACGAGCAGTACTTC
.	TRBV9	TRBJ2-7	TRBD2	CASSPHRAGGWEQYF	TGTGCCAGCAGCCCCCATCGGGCGGGAGGCTGGGAGCAGTACTTC